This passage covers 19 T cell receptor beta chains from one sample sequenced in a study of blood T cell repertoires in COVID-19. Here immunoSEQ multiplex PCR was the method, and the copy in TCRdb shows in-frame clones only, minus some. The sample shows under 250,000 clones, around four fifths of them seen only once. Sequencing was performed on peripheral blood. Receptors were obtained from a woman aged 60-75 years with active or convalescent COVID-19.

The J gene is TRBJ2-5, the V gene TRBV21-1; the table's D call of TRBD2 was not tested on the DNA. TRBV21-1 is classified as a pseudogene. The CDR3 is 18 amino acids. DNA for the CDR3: TGTGCCAGCAGCCCCCAGGGGTATGCGGGGGCGGTTCGAGAGACCCAGTACTTC. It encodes CASSPQGYAGAVRETQYF.

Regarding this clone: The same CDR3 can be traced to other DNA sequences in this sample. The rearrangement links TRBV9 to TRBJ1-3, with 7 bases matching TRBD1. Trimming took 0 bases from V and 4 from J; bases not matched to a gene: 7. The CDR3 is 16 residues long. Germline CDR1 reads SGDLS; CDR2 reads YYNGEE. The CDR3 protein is CASSVGTGLGGNTIYF. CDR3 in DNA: TGTGCCAGCAGCGTAGGGACAGGTTTGGGCGGAAACACCATATATTTT.

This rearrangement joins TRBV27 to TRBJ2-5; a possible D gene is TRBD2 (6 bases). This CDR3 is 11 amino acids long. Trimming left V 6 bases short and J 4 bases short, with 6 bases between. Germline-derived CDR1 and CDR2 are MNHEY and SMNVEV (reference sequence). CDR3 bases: TGTGCCAGCAGCGGGGGAGAGACCCAGTACTTC. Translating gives CASSGGETQYF.

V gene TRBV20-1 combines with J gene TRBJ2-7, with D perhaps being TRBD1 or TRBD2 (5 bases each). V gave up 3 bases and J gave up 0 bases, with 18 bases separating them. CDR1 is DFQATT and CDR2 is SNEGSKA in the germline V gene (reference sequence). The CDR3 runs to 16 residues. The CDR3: CSASGAGGRISYEQYF. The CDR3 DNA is TGCAGTGCTAGTGGGGCAGGCGGGCGAATCTCCTACGAGCAGTACTTC.

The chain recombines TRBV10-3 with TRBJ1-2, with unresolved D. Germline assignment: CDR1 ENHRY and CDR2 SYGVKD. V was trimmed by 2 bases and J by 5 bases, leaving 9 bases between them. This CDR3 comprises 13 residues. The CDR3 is CAISEAGLYGYTF. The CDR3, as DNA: TGTGCCATCAGTGAGGCGGGTCTTTATGGCTACACCTTC.

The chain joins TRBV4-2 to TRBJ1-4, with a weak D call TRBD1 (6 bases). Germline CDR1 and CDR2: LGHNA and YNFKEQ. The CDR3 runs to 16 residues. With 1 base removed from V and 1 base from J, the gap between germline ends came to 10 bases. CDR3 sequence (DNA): TGTGCCAGCAGCCAAGTGGCGACAGGAACTAATGAAAAACTGTTTTTT. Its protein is CASSQVATGTNEKLFF.

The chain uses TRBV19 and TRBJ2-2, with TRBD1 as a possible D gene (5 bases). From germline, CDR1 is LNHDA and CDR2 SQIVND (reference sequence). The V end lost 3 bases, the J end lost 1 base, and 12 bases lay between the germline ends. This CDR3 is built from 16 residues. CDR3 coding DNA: TGTGCCAGTAGTATTGGGGCCCGAAGGAACACCGGGGAGCTGTTTTTT. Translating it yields CASSIGARRNTGELFF.

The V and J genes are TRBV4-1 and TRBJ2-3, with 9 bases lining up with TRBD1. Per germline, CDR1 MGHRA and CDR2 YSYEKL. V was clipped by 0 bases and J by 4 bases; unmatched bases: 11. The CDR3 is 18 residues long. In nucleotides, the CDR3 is TGCGCCAGCAGCCAAGAGCCCTCGGGGGGACAGGGCTCAGATACGCAGTATTTT. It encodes CASSQEPSGGQGSDTQYF.

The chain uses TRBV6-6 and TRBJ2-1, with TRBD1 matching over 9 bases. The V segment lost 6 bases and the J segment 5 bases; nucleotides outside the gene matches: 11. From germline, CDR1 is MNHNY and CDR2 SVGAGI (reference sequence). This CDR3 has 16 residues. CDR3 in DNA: TGTGCCAGCAGCTCACCCCGGGACAGGGCCCACAATGAGCAGTTCTTC. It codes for CASSSPRDRAHNEQFF.

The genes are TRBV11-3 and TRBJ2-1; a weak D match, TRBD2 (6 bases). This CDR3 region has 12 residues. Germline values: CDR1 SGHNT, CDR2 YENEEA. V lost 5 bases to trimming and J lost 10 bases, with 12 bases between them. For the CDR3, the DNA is TGTGCCAGCAGCCGGAGCGGGCGGGAGCAGTTCTTC. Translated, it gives CASSRSGREQFF.

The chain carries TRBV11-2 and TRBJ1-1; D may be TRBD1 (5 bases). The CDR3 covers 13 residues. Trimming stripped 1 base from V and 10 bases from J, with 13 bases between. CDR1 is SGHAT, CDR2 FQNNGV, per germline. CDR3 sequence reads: CASSLGAGVGAFF. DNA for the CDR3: TGTGCCAGCAGCTTAGGTGCGGGGGTTGGAGCTTTCTTT. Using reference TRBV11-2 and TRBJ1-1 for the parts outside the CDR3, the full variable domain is EAGVAQSPRYKIIEKRQSVAFWCNPISGHATLYWYQQILGQGPKLLIQFQNNGVVDDSQLPKDRFSAERLKGVDSTLKIQPAKLEDSAVYLCASSLGAGVGAFFGQGTRLTVV.

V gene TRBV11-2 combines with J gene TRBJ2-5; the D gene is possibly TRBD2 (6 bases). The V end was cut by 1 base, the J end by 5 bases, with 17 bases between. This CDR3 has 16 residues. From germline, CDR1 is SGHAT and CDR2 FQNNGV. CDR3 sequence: CASSLVLGAGRETQYF. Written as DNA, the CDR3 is TGTGCCAGCAGCTTAGTCCTGGGAGCAGGGAGGGAGACCCAGTACTTC.

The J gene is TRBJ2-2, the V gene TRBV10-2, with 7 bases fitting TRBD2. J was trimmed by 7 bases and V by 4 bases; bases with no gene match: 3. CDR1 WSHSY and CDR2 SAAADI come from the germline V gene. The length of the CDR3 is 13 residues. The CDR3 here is CASSGGRGGELFF. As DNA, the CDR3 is TGCGCCAGCAGTGGGGGGAGGGGCGGGGAGCTGTTTTTT.

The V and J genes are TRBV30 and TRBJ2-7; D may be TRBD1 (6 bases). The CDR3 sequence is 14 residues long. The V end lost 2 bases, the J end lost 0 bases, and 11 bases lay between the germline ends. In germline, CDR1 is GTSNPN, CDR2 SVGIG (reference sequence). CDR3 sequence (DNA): TGTGCCTGGAGTCCCGTACAGGGCTCCTACGAGCAGTACTTC. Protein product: CAWSPVQGSYEQYF.

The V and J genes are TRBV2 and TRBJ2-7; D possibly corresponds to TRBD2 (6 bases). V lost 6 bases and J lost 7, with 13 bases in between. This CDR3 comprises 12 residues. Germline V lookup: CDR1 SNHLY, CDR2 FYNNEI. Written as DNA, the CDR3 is TGTGCCAGCAGCGGAGGGATAAGGGAGCAGTACGTC. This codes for CASSGGIREQYV.

The CDR3 protein is CASSLGTGGYNSPLHF. For the CDR3, the DNA is TGTGCCAGCTCACTAGGGACAGGGGGCTATAATTCACCCCTCCACTTT. The rearrangement joins TRBV18 to TRBJ1-6, with 11 bases fitting TRBD1. Looked up from germline, CDR1 is KGHSH and CDR2 is LQKENI. After removal of 4 bases from V and 3 bases from J, the junction contained 2 bases not matched to a gene. The CDR3 spans 16 residues.

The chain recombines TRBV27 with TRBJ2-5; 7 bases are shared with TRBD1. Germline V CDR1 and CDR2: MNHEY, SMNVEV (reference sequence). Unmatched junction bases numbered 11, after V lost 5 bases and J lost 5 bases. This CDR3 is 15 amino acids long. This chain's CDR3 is CASSRGPGGRETQYF. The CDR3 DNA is TGTGCCAGCAGTCGAGGGCCAGGGGGAAGGGAGACCCAGTACTTC.

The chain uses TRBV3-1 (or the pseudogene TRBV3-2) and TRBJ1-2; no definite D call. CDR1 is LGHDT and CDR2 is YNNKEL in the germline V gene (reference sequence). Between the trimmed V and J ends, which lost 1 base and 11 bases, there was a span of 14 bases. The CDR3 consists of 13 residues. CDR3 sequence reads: CASSQAEGEDYTF. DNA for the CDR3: TGTGCCAGCAGCCAAGCTGAAGGAGAGGATTACACCTTC.

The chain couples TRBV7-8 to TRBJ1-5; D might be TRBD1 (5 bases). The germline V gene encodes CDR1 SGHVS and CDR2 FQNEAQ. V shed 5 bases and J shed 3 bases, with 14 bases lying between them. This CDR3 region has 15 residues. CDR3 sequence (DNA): TGTGCCAGCAGCCTTACAGGACGGTTCAATCAGCCCCAGCATTTT. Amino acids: CASSLTGRFNQPQHF.